This TCR beta chain is drawn from a study of blood T cell repertoires in COVID-19. The V segment lost 5 bases and the J segment 2 bases; nucleotides outside the gene matches: 9. CDR3 length: 15 residues. Germline V gene data show CDR1 as LGHNT and CDR2 as FRNRAP. Assay used: immunoSEQ multiplex PCR; TCRdb lists only in-frame clones, some missing. The sample contains 400,000 or so clones, approximately 88% of which appear only once. V usage is TRBV12-5 and J usage is TRBJ2-7; 7 bases are a match to TRBD1. This sequence originates from a woman aged 40 to 55 with acute COVID-19. Sequencing input: PBMCs or T cells enriched from blood (not recorded which). The CDR3 DNA reads TGTGCTAGTGGTCCTCCGGGACAGTCACCCTACGAGCAGTACTTC. Residues: CASGPPGQSPYEQYF.